This T cell receptor (beta chain) was identified in a study of metastatic and nonmetastatic thyroid tumors. This clone was seen at least ten times. A much larger clonotype is one base distant, so this may be a read error. In germline, CDR1 is MNHEY, CDR2 SVGAGI. V was trimmed by 2 bases and J by 2 bases, leaving 3 bases between them. This CDR3 region has 12 residues. Thyroid surgery had not been preceded by any treatment in any patient. Via MiXCR, TCRdb re-called the PCR reads. Among over 35,000 clones listed, around an eighth were seen once. Sequenced material: blood. This receptor was obtained from a female donor with papillary thyroid cancer or a benign thyroid nodule (not recorded which). Some clones in this sample may be carry-over from other donors' samples. The rearrangement links TRBV6-5 to TRBJ1-2; D ambiguous. CDR3 region: CASSYVNYGYTF. DNA for the CDR3: TGTGCCAGCAGTTACGTGAACTATGGCTACACCTTC.